Below, 30 T cell receptor beta chains from the same sample are listed, as sequenced in a study of T cell responses to AZD1222 COVID-19 vaccine. Sequenced by immunoSEQ multiplex PCR; TCRdb stores in-frame clones only, minus some. The profile covers about 73,000 clones, with 85% to 90% appearing a single time and under 1.5% taken by the ten largest. Sequenced here: peripheral blood, sampled 28 days after the second AZD1222 dose. These TCRs come from an adult who received the AZD1222 COVID-19 vaccine.

V gene TRBV6-2 or TRBV6-3 combines with J gene TRBJ1-5; D may be TRBD1 (6 bases). CDR1 and CDR2 from the germline V gene are MNHEY and SVGEGT. V lost 4 bases, J lost 0 bases, and 13 bases lay in between. The CDR3 runs 16 residues. The CDR3, as DNA: TGTGCCAGCAGTTTAGGTCGGGGGCATAGCAATCAGCCCCAGCATTTT. The encoded protein is CASSLGRGHSNQPQHF.

The chain has TRBV28 and TRBJ1-5, with no clear D. The CDR3 consists of 11 residues. Trimming took off 3 bases at V and 9 bases at J, with 6 bases between the two ends. The germline V gene encodes CDR1 MDHEN and CDR2 SYDVKM. The CDR3 region has the DNA TGTGCCAGCAGTTTCGGACCGCCCCAGCATTTT. It specifies CASSFGPPQHF.

J is TRBJ2-7 and V is TRBV5-1; D possibly corresponds to TRBD1 (6 bases). The V gene lost 5 bases and the J gene lost 1 base, with 16 bases spanning the gap. Germline CDR1 reads SGHRS; CDR2 reads YFSETQ. The CDR3 sequence is 15 residues long. The CDR3 here is CASSIPQTGSYEQYF. In nucleotides, the CDR3 is TGCGCCAGCAGTATTCCCCAAACAGGGTCCTACGAGCAGTACTTC.

V and J are TRBV5-1 and TRBJ2-5; the match to TRBD2 covers 7 bases. Per germline, CDR1 SGHRS and CDR2 YFSETQ. V shed 4 bases and J 4 bases; nucleotides not matched to a gene: 4. This CDR3 region has 13 residues. The CDR3 here is CASSPRGVETQYF. CDR3 bases: TGCGCCAGCAGCCCCCGGGGGGTAGAGACCCAGTACTTC.

This chain connects TRBV6-5 to TRBJ1-6, with 9 bases matching TRBD1. From germline, CDR1 is MNHEY and CDR2 SVGAGI. J lost 8 bases, V lost 2 bases, and 7 bases had no gene match. The CDR3 extends over 16 amino acids. CDR3 coding DNA: TGTGCCAGCAGTTACCGGACAGGGGCGAGGGATTCACCCCTCCACTTT. This encodes CASSYRTGARDSPLHF.

J is TRBJ1-1 and V is TRBV28, with D possibly matching TRBD1 (5 bases). Germline lookup yields CDR1 MDHEN and CDR2 SYDVKM. The CDR3 sequence is 12 residues long. V lost 5 bases and J 7 bases, leaving 11 bases between the germline ends. Here the CDR3 reads CASSPPGIEAFF. The CDR3 DNA is TGTGCCAGCAGTCCCCCAGGGATTGAAGCTTTCTTT.

This chain connects TRBV5-4 to TRBJ1-1; no clear D. Germline V lookup: CDR1 SGHNT, CDR2 YYREEE (reference sequence). The CDR3 has 14 amino acids. The ends were cut back, 5 bases at V and 3 bases at J, with 14 bases in the middle. The DNA for the CDR3 is TGTGCCAGCAGAACCGGACGCCCGGACACTGAAGCTTTCTTT. Its translation: CASRTGRPDTEAFF.

The genes are TRBV5-1 and TRBJ2-7; TRBD1 matches at 8 bases. Germline V gene sequence: CDR1 SGHRS, CDR2 YFSETQ. V lost 4 bases, J lost 7 bases, and 10 bases stayed unmatched. This CDR3 region has 14 residues. The CDR3 loop is CASSQTGVDGEQYF. The CDR3 DNA reads TGCGCCAGCAGCCAGACAGGGGTGGATGGTGAGCAGTACTTC.

This chain links TRBV7-9 with TRBJ1-6; D is possibly TRBD1 (5 bases). From germline, CDR1 is SEHNR and CDR2 FQNEAQ (reference sequence). The V gene lost 6 bases and the J gene lost 1 base, with 7 bases spanning the gap. The CDR3 contains 14 residues. Here the CDR3 reads CASRGRSYNSPLHF. Written as DNA, the CDR3 is TGTGCCAGCAGGGGGCGGTCCTATAATTCACCCCTCCACTTT.

About this clone: A junction end diverges from the germline sequence, so it may reflect a read error. The chain couples TRBV10-3 to TRBJ2-1; 7 bases match TRBD1. Germline assignment: CDR1 ENHRY and CDR2 SYGVKD. This CDR3 is 12 amino acids long. The CDR3 sequence: CAISAGTANFLF. The CDR3 nucleotides are TGTGCCATCAGTGCCGGGACAGCGAATTTCCTCTTC.

The genes are TRBV6-1 and TRBJ2-1; D perhaps matches TRBD2 (6 bases). Germline V CDR1 and CDR2: MNHNS, SASEGT. This CDR3 region has 13 residues. The germline V and J ends were trimmed by 2 bases and 8 bases, with 10 bases remaining between them. CDR3 amino acids: CASSEQGGDEQFF. For the CDR3, the DNA is TGTGCCAGCAGTGAACAGGGCGGGGATGAGCAGTTCTTC.

The gene calls are TRBV3-1 (or the pseudogene TRBV3-2) and TRBJ1-1; D gene ambiguous. The CDR3 totals 16 residues. With 1 base removed from V and 0 bases from J, the gap between germline ends came to 12 bases. Germline CDR1 is LGHDT and CDR2 is YNNKEL (reference sequence). The CDR3: CASSQGKNRVNTEAFF. In DNA form, the CDR3 reads TGTGCCAGCAGCCAAGGCAAGAACCGAGTGAACACTGAAGCTTTCTTT.

As DNA, the CDR3 is TGTGCCAGCAGTTACTCAAGGACAGGGGATTCACCCCTCCACTTT. It yields the protein CASSYSRTGDSPLHF. The chain has TRBV6-5 and TRBJ1-6; 9 nucleotides line up with TRBD1. The junction had 2 bases not matched to a gene; V was cut back by 0 bases and J by 8 bases. Germline values: CDR1 MNHEY, CDR2 SVGAGI. The CDR3 runs to 15 residues.

V usage is TRBV4-3 and J usage is TRBJ1-5, with D tentatively TRBD1 (5 bases). Per the germline V gene, CDR1 is LGHNA and CDR2 is YSLEER. The CDR3 loop spans 15 amino acids. V gave up 0 bases and J gave up 7 bases, with 13 bases separating them. This CDR3 reads CASSQDPGIRQPQHF. DNA for the CDR3: TGCGCCAGCAGCCAAGACCCAGGGATCAGGCAGCCCCAGCATTTT.

J is TRBJ1-1 and V is TRBV30; 7 bases align to TRBD1. The CDR3 totals 14 residues. Germline V lookup: CDR1 GTSNPN, CDR2 SVGIG (reference sequence). The V segment lost 0 bases and the J segment 4 bases; nucleotides outside the gene matches: 5. This chain's CDR3 is CAWSVKGAATEAFF. DNA of the CDR3: TGTGCCTGGAGTGTAAAGGGGGCGGCCACTGAAGCTTTCTTT.

This clone was seen just once. CDR3 sequence (DNA): TGTGCCAGCAGTTTATGTCCCCCCCTTTCGGGACAGGGCGTCGATTGTCCCTACGAGCAGTACTTC. Its protein is CASSLCPPLSGQGVDCPYEQYF. V is TRBV28 and J is TRBJ2-7, with TRBD1 matching over 9 bases. The CDR3 consists of 22 residues. With V trimmed by 0 bases and J by 2 bases, 23 bases remained unmatched. Germline assignment: CDR1 MDHEN and CDR2 SYDVKM.

V and J are TRBV7-3 and TRBJ2-3; TRBD2 agrees at 8 bases. The CDR3 loop spans 17 amino acids. V lost 1 base to trimming and J lost 2 bases; unmatched junction nucleotides: 8. Germline lookup yields CDR1 SGHTA and CDR2 FQGTGA. CDR3 nucleotides: TGTGCCAGCAGCTTAATCGTTGGCGGGGGGTCCACAGATACGCAGTATTTT. This sequence encodes CASSLIVGGGSTDTQYF. Full variable domain (remainder filled in from reference TRBV7-3 and TRBJ2-3): GAGVSQTPSNKVTEKGKYVELRCDPISGHTALYWYRQSLGQGPEFLIYFQGTGAADDSGLPNDRFFAVRPEGSVSTLKIQRTERGDSAVYLCASSLIVGGGSTDTQYFGPGTRLTVL.

The chain couples TRBV7-6 to TRBJ2-6; 13 bases fit TRBD2. This CDR3 has 18 residues. Trimming removed 3 bases from V and 3 bases from J; junction bases left unmatched: 5. In germline, CDR1 is SGHVS, CDR2 FNYEAQ. The DNA for the CDR3 is TGTGCCAGCAGCTTGACTAGCGGGGGGTCCTATGGGGCCAACGTCCTGACTTTC. It translates to CASSLTSGGSYGANVLTF.

V is TRBV30 and J is TRBJ1-5, with 7 bases matching TRBD1. V gave up 3 bases and J gave up 2 bases; unmatched junction bases: 4. The germline gives CDR1 GTSNPN, CDR2 SVGIG (reference sequence). The CDR3 is 14 amino acids. Written as DNA, the CDR3 is TGTGCCTGGAGAACAGGGGATGGCAATCAGCCCCAGCATTTT. It translates to CAWRTGDGNQPQHF.

In its sample, this clone was seen once. The rearrangement links TRBV7-9 to TRBJ2-5, with D tentatively TRBD1 or TRBD2 (5 bases each). V dropped 4 bases and J dropped 1 base, with 10 bases sitting between them. The CDR3 sequence is 14 residues long. Per germline, CDR1 SEHNR and CDR2 FQNEAQ (reference sequence). DNA of the CDR3: TGTGCCAGCAGCTCCTCCGGGGCCCAAGAGACCCAGTACTTC. As protein: CASSSSGAQETQYF.

V usage is TRBV14 and J usage is TRBJ2-7; weak D call: TRBD1 (6 bases). CDR3 length equals 15 residues. The germline V gene has CDR1 SGHDN and CDR2 FVKESK. V was trimmed by 4 bases and J by 2 bases, leaving 15 bases between them. The CDR3 coding sequence is TGTGCCAGCAGCCCCCCCAGGGGTTCTCCCTACGAGCAGTACTTC. This encodes CASSPPRGSPYEQYF. Variable domain in full (rest from reference TRBV14 and TRBJ2-7): EAGVTQFPSHSVIEKGQTVTLRCDPISGHDNLYWYRRVMGKEIKFLLHFVKESKQDESGMPNNRFLAERTGGTYSTLKVQPAELEDSGVYFCASSPPRGSPYEQYFGPGTRLTVT.

The V and J genes are TRBV12-3 or TRBV12-4 and TRBJ1-4, with D uncertain. This CDR3 has 11 amino acids. V was trimmed by 3 bases and J by 10 bases, leaving 6 bases between them. The CDR3 sequence is CASSLAGKLFF. The CDR3 DNA is TGTGCCAGCAGTTTGGCGGGAAAACTGTTTTTT.

V usage is TRBV10-3 and J usage is TRBJ1-5, with a tentative D call TRBD1 (5 bases). Germline CDR1 reads ENHRY; CDR2 reads SYGVKD. This CDR3 contains 14 residues. In DNA, the CDR3 is TGTGGCCCCCGGGGGAACTGTGGCAATCAGCCCCAGCATTTT. Its translation: CGPRGNCGNQPQHF.

The J gene is TRBJ2-7, the V gene TRBV7-2; D unresolved. Trimming shortened V by 5 bases and J by 1 base, and 18 bases separated the two germline ends. The germline V gene encodes CDR1 SGHTA and CDR2 FQGNSA. The CDR3 spans 16 residues. This CDR3 is CASSTAPWLRSYEQYF. In DNA form, the CDR3 reads TGTGCCAGCAGCACCGCCCCCTGGCTCCGGTCCTACGAGCAGTACTTC.

The V and J genes are TRBV5-5 and TRBJ2-1; D is tentatively TRBD1 or TRBD2 (5 bases each). CDR1 SGHKS and CDR2 YYEKEE come from the germline V gene (reference sequence). CDR3 length: 15 residues. V was pared by 2 bases and J by 3 bases, with 12 bases between. The CDR3 nucleotides read TGTGCCAGCAGCTTACGTCCAGGGAGCTACAATGAGCAGTTCTTC. It codes for CASSLRPGSYNEQFF. Filled out from reference TRBV5-5 and TRBJ2-1, the complete variable domain reads DAGVTQSPTHLIKTRGQQVTLRCSPISGHKSVSWYQQVLGQGPQFIFQYYEKEERGRGNFPDRFSARQFPNYSSELNVNALLLGDSALYLCASSLRPGSYNEQFFGPGTRLTVL.

The gene calls are TRBV30 and TRBJ1-4; D is uncertain. V was pared by 2 bases and J by 8 bases, with 12 bases between. From germline, CDR1 is GTSNPN and CDR2 SVGIG (reference sequence). This CDR3 has 13 residues. The CDR3 spells CAWSSMGQEKLFF. As DNA, the CDR3 is TGTGCCTGGAGTAGTATGGGCCAAGAAAAACTGTTTTTT.

The rearrangement links TRBV30 to TRBJ1-2; 8 bases map to TRBD1. V trimming: 1 base; J trimming: 7 bases; junction bases outside the gene matches: 5. The CDR3 has 13 residues. The germline CDR1 and CDR2 sequences are GTSNPN and SVGIG (reference sequence). As DNA, the CDR3 is TGTGCCTGGAGTGGGACAGGGAGTGGTGGCTACACCTTC. It is translated as CAWSGTGSGGYTF.

This rearrangement joins TRBV19 to TRBJ2-1; the D gene is possibly TRBD1 (6 bases). Germline V gives CDR1 LNHDA, CDR2 SQIVND (reference sequence). The CDR3 sequence is 11 residues long. V shed 5 bases and J shed 9 bases, with 8 bases lying between them. CDR3 sequence reads: CASSVQGEQFF. CDR3 nucleotides: TGTGCCAGTAGTGTACAGGGTGAGCAGTTCTTC.

V is TRBV3-1 (or the pseudogene TRBV3-2) and J is TRBJ1-2, with a tentative D call TRBD1 (5 bases). This CDR3 has 12 amino acids. Germline V gives CDR1 LGHDT, CDR2 YNNKEL (reference sequence). The V end was cut by 5 bases, the J end by 8 bases, with 12 bases between. CDR3 DNA: TGTGCCAGCAGCAGCGGGACTCCCGGCTACACCTTC. This encodes CASSSGTPGYTF.

The chain employs TRBV20-1 and TRBJ1-1; D unclear. From germline, CDR1 is DFQATT and CDR2 SNEGSKA (reference sequence). Trimming pared 5 bases from V and 4 bases from J, leaving 8 bases between. The CDR3 runs 11 residues. CDR3 in amino acids: CSAGRSTEAFF. CDR3 coding DNA: TGCAGTGCTGGGAGGAGCACTGAAGCTTTCTTT.